The rows below give T cell receptor beta chains drawn from one sample of a study of cytomegalovirus exposure and HLA in healthy donors. Data came from immunoSEQ multiplex PCR; TCRdb stores just in-frame clones and leaves some out. The sample contains over 100,000 clones, roughly 74% of which appear only once. Specimen: PBMCs. Source of these receptors: a male donor in good health and CMV-seronegative. Both conserved end residues are part of each CDR3. Each record gives: clone size, V gene, J gene, D gene, CDR3 protein, CDR3 DNA. A D gene is named only where the DNA matches it firmly. The size of a clone is reported for some rows only, either as once, few or many, or as a class for expanded clones.

>.|TRBV7-9|TRBJ2-2|TRBD2
CASSIPSGKSPNTGELFF
TGTGCCAGCAGCATCCCTAGCGGGAAGTCGCCGAACACCGGGGAGCTGTTTTTT
>.|TRBV9|TRBJ1-1|.
CASSVVPRGRFTEAFF
TGTGCCAGCAGCGTAGTTCCCCGAGGAAGGTTCACTGAAGCTTTCTTT
>.|TRBV5-1|TRBJ2-1|.
CASSLALPDEQFF
TGCGCCAGCAGCTTGGCTCTACCGGATGAGCAGTTCTTC
>.|TRBV6-5|TRBJ2-7|TRBD1
CASSSEGTVSYEQYF
TGTGCCAGCAGTTCGGAAGGGACAGTCTCCTACGAGCAGTACTTC
>.|TRBV5-1|TRBJ2-6|.
CASSVTGTLISGANVLTF
TGCGCCAGCAGCGTTACCGGGACACTCATCTCTGGGGCCAACGTCCTGACTTTC
>.|TRBV29-1|TRBJ1-5|.
CSVQTGRDQPQHF
TGCAGCGTTCAGACAGGCCGGGATCAGCCCCAGCATTTT
>.|TRBV7-2|TRBJ2-5|.
CASSLYSLQETQYF
TGTGCCAGCAGCTTGTACAGTCTCCAAGAGACCCAGTACTTC
>.|TRBV5-6|TRBJ2-3|.
CASSLRVVDTQYF
TGTGCCAGCAGCTTGCGGGTCGTGGATACGCAGTATTTT
>once|TRBV18|TRBJ2-3|.
CASSPPFTDTQYF
TGTGCCAGCTCACCCCCGTTCACAGATACGCAGTATTTT
>few|TRBV19|TRBJ1-5|.
CASSTQSRGRDYSNQPQHF
TGTGCCAGTAGTACCCAATCCAGGGGCAGGGATTATAGCAATCAGCCCCAGCATTTT
>.|TRBV5-1|TRBJ2-3|TRBD2
CASSFSGRMRDTQYF
TGCGCCAGCAGCTTTAGCGGGAGGATGAGAGATACGCAGTATTTT
>.|TRBV29-1|TRBJ1-5|.
CSVGTGNNQPQHF
TGCAGCGTTGGAACGGGGAACAATCAGCCCCAGCATTTT
>few|TRBV9|TRBJ2-7|.
CASSVEEGREQYF
TGTGCCAGCAGCGTAGAGGAGGGTCGCGAGCAGTACTTC
>.|TRBV6-6|TRBJ2-3|.
CASTYLDTQYF
TGTGCCAGCACCTACCTAGATACGCAGTATTTT
>.|TRBV28|TRBJ2-1|TRBD2
CASRKGTSGSGEQFF
TGTGCCAGCAGAAAAGGGACTAGCGGGAGTGGCGAGCAGTTCTTC
>.|TRBV9|TRBJ2-1|TRBD2
CASSVAQGPGLAPSSYNEQFF
TGTGCCAGCAGCGTAGCGCAGGGGCCGGGACTAGCGCCGAGCTCCTACAATGAGCAGTTCTTC
>.|TRBV5-6|TRBJ2-5|TRBD1
CASSRLRDRDQETQYF
TGTGCCAGCAGCCGCCTCCGGGACAGGGACCAAGAGACCCAGTACTTC
>once|TRBV9|TRBJ1-1|.
CASSTKLAADTEAFF
TGTGCCAGCAGCACTAAGTTAGCGGCAGACACTGAAGCTTTCTTT
>few|TRBV4-3|TRBJ1-1|.
CASSQVRGRDTEAFF
TGCGCCAGCAGCCAAGTGCGGGGGCGTGACACTGAAGCTTTCTTT
>.|TRBV5-1|TRBJ2-1|TRBD2
CASSPRLAGYNEQFF
TGCGCCAGCAGCCCCAGACTAGCGGGTTACAATGAGCAGTTCTTC
>.|TRBV28|TRBJ2-7|.
CASSLHQSGVSSQYF
TGTGCCAGCAGTTTGCACCAAAGCGGAGTTTCGAGCCAGTACTTC
>.|TRBV28|TRBJ1-4|.
CASSSTAATNEKLFF
TGTGCCAGCAGCTCTACAGCCGCAACTAATGAAAAACTGTTTTTT
>.|TRBV6-5|TRBJ1-2|TRBD1
CASGSRDRGYGYTF
TGTGCCAGCGGCTCCAGGGACAGGGGTTATGGCTACACCTTC
>.|TRBV7-2|TRBJ2-7|.
CASSLDGRGEQYF
TGTGCCAGCAGCTTAGATGGCCGGGGGGAGCAGTACTTC
>.|TRBV30|TRBJ2-7|TRBD2
CAWSRGGGSYEQYF
TGTGCCTGGAGCCGGGGGGGTGGCTCCTACGAGCAGTACTTC
>.|TRBV27|TRBJ2-7|.
CASSPQGGEQYF
TGTGCCAGCAGTCCCCAGGGGGGCGAGCAGTACTTC
>few|TRBV5-4|TRBJ2-3|TRBD1
CASSLETGTADTQYF
TGTGCCAGCAGCTTGGAGACAGGGACGGCCGATACGCAGTATTTT
>.|TRBV28|TRBJ1-5|TRBD1
CASSPGQGDQPQHF
TGTGCCAGCAGCCCGGGACAGGGCGATCAGCCCCAGCATTTT
>.|TRBV28|TRBJ2-7|TRBD1
CASSWTGGLYEQYF
TGTGCCAGCAGTTGGACAGGGGGCTTATACGAGCAGTACTTC
>.|TRBV19|TRBJ1-1|.
CASKVLLRGGRGAEAFF
TGTGCCAGTAAGGTCCTACTTCGGGGGGGGCGCGGGGCTGAAGCTTTCTTT
>once|TRBV18|TRBJ1-1|.
CASSPRQVNTEAFF
TGTGCCAGCTCACCGAGACAGGTGAACACTGAAGCTTTCTTT
>.|TRBV18|TRBJ2-1|.
CASSLRTFDEQFF
TGTGCCAGCTCACTTCGGACATTCGATGAGCAGTTCTTC
>.|TRBV28|TRBJ1-2|.
CASSGVRRVDYGYTF
TGTGCCAGCAGTGGGGTTCGGAGGGTCGACTATGGCTACACCTTC
>.|TRBV18|TRBJ1-1|.
CASSPPAGRDTEAFF
TGTGCCAGCTCACCACCGGCGGGGAGGGACACTGAAGCTTTCTTT
>.|TRBV30|TRBJ1-6|.
CAWLRGTPGDPFNSPLHF
TGTGCCTGGCTAAGGGGGACCCCCGGTGACCCCTTTAATTCACCCCTCCACTTT
>.|TRBV4-3|TRBJ2-2|TRBD2
CASSQDMLAGGDTRELFF
TGCGCCAGCAGCCAAGATATGCTAGCGGGAGGGGACACCAGGGAGCTGTTTTTT
>.|TRBV18|TRBJ2-5|TRBD2
CASSPPQGLAGGPETQYF
TGTGCCAGCTCACCACCCCAGGGACTAGCGGGGGGGCCGGAGACCCAGTACTTC
>few|TRBV10-1|TRBJ2-3|.
CASSDQTSVTDTQYF
TGCGCCAGCAGTGACCAAACTAGTGTCACAGATACGCAGTATTTT
>.|TRBV19|TRBJ2-2|.
CASRVFSGNTGELFF
TGTGCCAGTAGGGTTTTCTCCGGGAACACCGGGGAGCTGTTTTTT
>.|TRBV6-1|TRBJ1-5|TRBD1
CASLSEETGDQPQHF
TGTGCCAGCCTTTCCGAGGAGACAGGGGATCAGCCCCAGCATTTT
>.|TRBV13|TRBJ2-3|.
CASSLGENTQYF
TGTGCCAGCAGCTTAGGGGAGAATACGCAGTATTTT
>few|TRBV6-1|TRBJ1-1|.
CASRNGGTEAFF
TGTGCCAGCAGAAATGGAGGGACTGAAGCTTTCTTT
>.|TRBV28|TRBJ2-3|.
CASNSKIWVTSTDTQYF
TGTGCCAGCAACAGCAAAATTTGGGTTACTAGCACAGATACGCAGTATTTT
>.|TRBV2|TRBJ2-1|TRBD2
CASSAGLADSFNNEQFF
TGTGCCAGCAGTGCGGGACTAGCGGACTCGTTCAACAATGAGCAGTTCTTC
>.|TRBV7-9|TRBJ2-2|TRBD1
CSSSLSDTPGTGTVLFF
TGTTCCAGCAGCTTATCGGACACTCCCGGGACAGGGACGGTGCTGTTTTTT
>.|TRBV6-4|TRBJ2-7|.
CASRGQPYEQYF
TGTGCCAGCAGGGGACAACCCTACGAGCAGTACTTC
>.|TRBV29-1|TRBJ1-2|TRBD1
CSVEDRGTERNGYTF
TGCAGCGTTGAAGATCGGGGGACAGAGCGGAATGGCTACACCTTC
>.|TRBV7-8|TRBJ1-2|TRBD1
CASRRSGTDSGYTF
TGTGCCAGCAGACGTTCTGGGACAGATAGCGGCTACACCTTC
>.|TRBV27|TRBJ1-4|TRBD1
CASSPMTGYPVTNEKLFF
TGTGCCAGCAGTCCCATGACAGGGTATCCGGTAACTAATGAAAAACTGTTTTTT
>.|TRBV19|TRBJ2-3|TRBD1
CASTETGGITDTQYF
TGTGCCAGTACCGAGACAGGGGGTATCACAGATACGCAGTATTTT
>.|TRBV7-9|TRBJ2-7|TRBD1
CASSLEVGTGGKEQYF
TGTGCCAGCAGCTTAGAAGTAGGGACAGGGGGTAAGGAGCAGTACTTC
>.|TRBV9|TRBJ2-2|TRBD1
CASSLRTGSNTGELFF
TGTGCCAGCAGCCTGAGGACAGGGTCGAACACCGGGGAGCTGTTTTTT
>.|TRBV15|TRBJ1-6|TRBD1
CATSRTGGNSPLHF
TGTGCCACCAGCCGGACAGGGGGTAATTCACCCCTCCACTTT
>.|TRBV6-5|TRBJ2-1|TRBD2
CASRRLAEVRNEQFF
TGTGCCAGCAGACGACTAGCGGAGGTTAGGAATGAGCAGTTCTTC